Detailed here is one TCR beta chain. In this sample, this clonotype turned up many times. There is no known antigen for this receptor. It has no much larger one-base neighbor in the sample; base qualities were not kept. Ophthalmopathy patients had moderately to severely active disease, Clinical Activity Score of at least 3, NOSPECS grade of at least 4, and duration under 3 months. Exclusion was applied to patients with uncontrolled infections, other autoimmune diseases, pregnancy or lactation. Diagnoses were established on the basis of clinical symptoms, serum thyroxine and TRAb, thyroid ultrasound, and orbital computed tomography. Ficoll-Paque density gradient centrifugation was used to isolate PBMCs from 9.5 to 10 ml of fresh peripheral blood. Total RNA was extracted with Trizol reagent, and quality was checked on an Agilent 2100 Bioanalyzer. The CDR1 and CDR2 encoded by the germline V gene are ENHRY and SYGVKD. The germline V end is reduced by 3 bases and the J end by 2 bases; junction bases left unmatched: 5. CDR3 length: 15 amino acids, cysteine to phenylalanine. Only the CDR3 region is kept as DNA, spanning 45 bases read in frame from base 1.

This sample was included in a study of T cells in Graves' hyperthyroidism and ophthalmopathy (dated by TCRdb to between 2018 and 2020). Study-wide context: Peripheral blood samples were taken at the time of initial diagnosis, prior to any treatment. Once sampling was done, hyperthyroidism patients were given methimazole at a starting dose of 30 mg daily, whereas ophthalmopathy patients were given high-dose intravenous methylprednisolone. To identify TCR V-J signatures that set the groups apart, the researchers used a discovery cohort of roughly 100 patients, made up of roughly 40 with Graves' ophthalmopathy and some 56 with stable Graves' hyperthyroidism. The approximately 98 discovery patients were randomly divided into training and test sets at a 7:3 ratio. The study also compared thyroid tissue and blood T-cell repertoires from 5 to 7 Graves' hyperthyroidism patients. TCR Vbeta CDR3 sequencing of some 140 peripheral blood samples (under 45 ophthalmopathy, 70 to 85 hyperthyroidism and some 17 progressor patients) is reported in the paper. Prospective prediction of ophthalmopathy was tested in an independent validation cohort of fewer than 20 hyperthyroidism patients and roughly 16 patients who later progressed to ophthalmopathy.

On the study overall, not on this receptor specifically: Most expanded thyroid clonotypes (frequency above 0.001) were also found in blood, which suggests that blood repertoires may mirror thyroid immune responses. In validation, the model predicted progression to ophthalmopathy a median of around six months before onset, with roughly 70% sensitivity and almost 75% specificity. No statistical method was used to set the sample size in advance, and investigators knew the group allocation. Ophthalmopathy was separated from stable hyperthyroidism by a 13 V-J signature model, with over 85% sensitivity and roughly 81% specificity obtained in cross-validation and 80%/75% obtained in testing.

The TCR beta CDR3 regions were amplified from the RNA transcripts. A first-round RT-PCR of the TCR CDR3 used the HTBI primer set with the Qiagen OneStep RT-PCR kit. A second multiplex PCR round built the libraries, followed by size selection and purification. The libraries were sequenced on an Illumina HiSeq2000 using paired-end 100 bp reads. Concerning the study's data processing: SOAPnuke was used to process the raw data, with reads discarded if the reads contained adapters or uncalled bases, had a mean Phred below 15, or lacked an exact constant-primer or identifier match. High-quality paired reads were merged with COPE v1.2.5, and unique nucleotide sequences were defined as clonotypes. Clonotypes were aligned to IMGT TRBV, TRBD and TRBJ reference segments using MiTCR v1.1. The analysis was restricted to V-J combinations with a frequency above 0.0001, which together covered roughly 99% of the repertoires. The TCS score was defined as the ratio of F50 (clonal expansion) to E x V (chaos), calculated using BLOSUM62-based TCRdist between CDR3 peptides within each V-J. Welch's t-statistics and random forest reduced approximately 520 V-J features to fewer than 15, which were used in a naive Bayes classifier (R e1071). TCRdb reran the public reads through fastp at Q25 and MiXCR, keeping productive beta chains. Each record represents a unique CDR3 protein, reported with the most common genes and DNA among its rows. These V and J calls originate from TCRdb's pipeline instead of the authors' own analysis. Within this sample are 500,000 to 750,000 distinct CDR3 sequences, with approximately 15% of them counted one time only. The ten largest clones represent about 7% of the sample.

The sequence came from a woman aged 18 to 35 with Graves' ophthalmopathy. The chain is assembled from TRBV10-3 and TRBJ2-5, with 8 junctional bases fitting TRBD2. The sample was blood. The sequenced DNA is TGTGCCATCAGTGATCTTAGCGGGGATCAAGAGACCCAGTACTTC. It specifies CAISDLSGDQETQYF.